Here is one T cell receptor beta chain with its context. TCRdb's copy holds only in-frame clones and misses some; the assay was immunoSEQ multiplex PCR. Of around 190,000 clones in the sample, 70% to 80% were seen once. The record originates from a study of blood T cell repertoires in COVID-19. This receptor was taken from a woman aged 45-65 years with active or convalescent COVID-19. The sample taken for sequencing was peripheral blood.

CDR3 nucleotide sequence: TGTGCCAGCAGTTTCGAGGCGGGGGAGCTGTTTTTT. Encoded protein: CASSFEAGELFF. The chain couples TRBV7-6 to TRBJ2-2, with D hard to call. The CDR3 has 12 amino acids. The germline V gene encodes CDR1 SGHVS and CDR2 FNYEAQ. Between the trimmed V and J ends, which lost 6 bases and 8 bases, there was a span of 10 bases. Filled out from reference TRBV7-6 and TRBJ2-2, the complete variable domain reads GAGVSQSPRYKVTKRGQDVALRCDPISGHVSLYWYRQALGQGPEFLTYFNYEAQQDKSGLPNDRFSAERPEGSISTLTIQRTEQRDSAMYRCASSFEAGELFFGEGSRLTVL.